A selection of T cell receptor beta chains follows, all from one sample in a study of blood T cell repertoires in COVID-19. Assay: immunoSEQ multiplex PCR; the TCRdb copy retains only in-frame clones and omits some. The sample comprises 250,000 to 300,000 clones, over 80% of which are singletons, and over 3.5% rests with the top ten. The material sequenced was peripheral blood. The receptor set was obtained from a middle-aged woman with acute or convalescent COVID-19. CDR3s include the opening cysteine and the closing phenylalanine or tryptophan. Fields, in order: CDR3 DNA, CDR3 protein, V gene, J gene, D gene, clone size. The D gene is left open where the match is weak. Rows may omit the clone size; those that give it use once, few, many or a size class.

CDR3nt: TGTGCCAGTAGAACCTGGACAGAAGCGAACACTGAAGCTTTCTTT
CDR3aa: CASRTWTEANTEAFF
v_gene: TRBV19
j_gene: TRBJ1-1
d_gene: -
abundance: -

CDR3nt: TGTGCCAGCTCGGGGGGGAGGAACACTGAAGCTTTCTTT
CDR3aa: CASSGGRNTEAFF
v_gene: TRBV5-4
j_gene: TRBJ1-1
d_gene: -
abundance: -

CDR3nt: TGTGCCAGCAGTAGACCAGGGATAGGTATTGGCGCTGAAGCTTTCTTT
CDR3aa: CASSRPGIGIGAEAFF
v_gene: TRBV5-6
j_gene: TRBJ1-1
d_gene: -
abundance: -

CDR3nt: TGTGCCAGTAGTATATCGGGGGGGCCAACAGATACGCAGTATTTT
CDR3aa: CASSISGGPTDTQYF
v_gene: TRBV19
j_gene: TRBJ2-3
d_gene: TRBD2
abundance: -

CDR3nt: TGTGCCAGTAGTTTTGAAAGTGCAGGGGGTTATGAAAAACTGTTTTTT
CDR3aa: CASSFESAGGYEKLFF
v_gene: TRBV19
j_gene: TRBJ1-4
d_gene: TRBD1
abundance: -

CDR3nt: TGTGCCAGCAGCTTACTCGGCGGGGCCCTTAGAGAGACCCAGTACTTC
CDR3aa: CASSLLGGALRETQYF
v_gene: TRBV7-2
j_gene: TRBJ2-5
d_gene: -
abundance: once

CDR3nt: TGCAGCGTTGAAACAGGGATGAACACTGAAGCTTTCTTT
CDR3aa: CSVETGMNTEAFF
v_gene: TRBV29-1
j_gene: TRBJ1-1
d_gene: -
abundance: -

CDR3nt: TGCAGTGCTAGTGCTCTTTCCTTTAATGAAAAACTGTTTTTT
CDR3aa: CSASALSFNEKLFF
v_gene: TRBV20-1
j_gene: TRBJ1-4
d_gene: -
abundance: -

CDR3nt: TGTGCCAGTAGTATATCGACAGGGCCTGGAAACACCATATATTTT
CDR3aa: CASSISTGPGNTIYF
v_gene: TRBV19
j_gene: TRBJ1-3
d_gene: TRBD1
abundance: once

CDR3nt: TGTGCCAGCAGCTTAGGGGACTTAGCAACTAATGAAAAACTGTTTTTT
CDR3aa: CASSLGDLATNEKLFF
v_gene: TRBV7-7
j_gene: TRBJ1-4
d_gene: -
abundance: -

CDR3nt: TGTGCCACCCGCGTCGCAGGCATAGAAGAGACCCAGTACTTC
CDR3aa: CATRVAGIEETQYF
v_gene: TRBV10-3
j_gene: TRBJ2-5
d_gene: -
abundance: few

CDR3nt: TGTGCCAGCAGCTTGTTCTTCGGGGGGAGGGTAAGTAGGGAGACCCAGTACTTC
CDR3aa: CASSLFFGGRVSRETQYF
v_gene: TRBV7-3
j_gene: TRBJ2-5
d_gene: TRBD2
abundance: -

CDR3nt: TGTGCCAGCAGTTTAGCGGCCGGCTATAATTCACCCCTCCACTTT
CDR3aa: CASSLAAGYNSPLHF
v_gene: TRBV27
j_gene: TRBJ1-6
d_gene: -
abundance: -

CDR3nt: TGTGCCAGCAGCCGACAGGCCAAGAATCAGCCCCAGCATTTT
CDR3aa: CASSRQAKNQPQHF
v_gene: TRBV5-5
j_gene: TRBJ1-5
d_gene: -
abundance: -

CDR3nt: TGTGCCAGCAGTGACCTTAAGATCGGAGAGCAGCCCCAGCATTTT
CDR3aa: CASSDLKIGEQPQHF
v_gene: TRBV6-1
j_gene: TRBJ1-5
d_gene: -
abundance: -

CDR3nt: TGTGCCACCAGTGATTCAGACAGGGTTCCTTACAATGAGCAGTTCTTC
CDR3aa: CATSDSDRVPYNEQFF
v_gene: TRBV24-1
j_gene: TRBJ2-1
d_gene: TRBD1
abundance: -

CDR3nt: TGTGCCAGCAGCCAACCAGGACAGGGGCTAAACACCTTC
CDR3aa: CASSQPGQGLNTF
v_gene: TRBV3-1/TRBV3-2
j_gene: TRBJ1-2
d_gene: TRBD1
abundance: -

CDR3nt: TGTGCCATCAGTGTTGGACTTAATTCACCCCTCCACTTT
CDR3aa: CAISVGLNSPLHF
v_gene: TRBV10-3
j_gene: TRBJ1-6
d_gene: -
abundance: -

CDR3nt: TGTGCCAGCAGTTCGATTGCTGGGCTGACGGAAAAACTGTTTTTT
CDR3aa: CASSSIAGLTEKLFF
v_gene: TRBV6-5
j_gene: TRBJ1-4
d_gene: -
abundance: -

CDR3nt: TGTGCCAGCAGTGAAAGGCCAGGGGAAGCTTTCTTT
CDR3aa: CASSERPGEAFF
v_gene: TRBV6-1
j_gene: TRBJ1-1
d_gene: -
abundance: -

CDR3nt: TGCGCCAGCAGTGACAGGGGGCGACTAGATACGCAGTATTTT
CDR3aa: CASSDRGRLDTQYF
v_gene: TRBV10-1
j_gene: TRBJ2-3
d_gene: TRBD1
abundance: few

CDR3nt: TGCGCCAGCAGCCTAGACAGCGGCAATCAGCCCCAGCATTTT
CDR3aa: CASSLDSGNQPQHF
v_gene: TRBV4-1
j_gene: TRBJ1-5
d_gene: -
abundance: few

CDR3nt: TGCGCCAGCAGCCACGCGGACAGGAACACTGAAGCTTTCTTT
CDR3aa: CASSHADRNTEAFF
v_gene: TRBV4-1
j_gene: TRBJ1-1
d_gene: -
abundance: -

CDR3nt: TGTGCCAGCAGGGGGACAGGGAACACTGAAGCTTTCTTT
CDR3aa: CASRGTGNTEAFF
v_gene: TRBV2
j_gene: TRBJ1-1
d_gene: TRBD1
abundance: -

CDR3nt: TGCGCCAGCAGCTTCGGACAGGGGTTTGGTACTGAAGCTTTCTTT
CDR3aa: CASSFGQGFGTEAFF
v_gene: TRBV5-1
j_gene: TRBJ1-1
d_gene: TRBD1
abundance: -

CDR3nt: TGTGCCTGGACTGAACTTCCGAACACTGAAGCTTTCTTT
CDR3aa: CAWTELPNTEAFF
v_gene: TRBV30
j_gene: TRBJ1-1
d_gene: -
abundance: -

CDR3nt: TGCAGTGCCACCGACAGCTATGGCTACACCTTC
CDR3aa: CSATDSYGYTF
v_gene: TRBV20-1
j_gene: TRBJ1-2
d_gene: -
abundance: -

CDR3nt: TGCGCCAGCAGTGACCGTCGTCCCGGGAAGGGTGGAAACACCATATATTTT
CDR3aa: CASSDRRPGKGGNTIYF
v_gene: TRBV10-2
j_gene: TRBJ1-3
d_gene: -
abundance: -